This TCR beta chain was recovered during a study of cytomegalovirus exposure and HLA in healthy donors. This clone was recorded a few times. The antigen is not known. The junction and the germline gene differ at one end; a read error may be behind it. Study-wide results and limits: For TCR beta chains, V- and J-gene trimming was later linked to a missense DCLRE1C variant. What TCR beta sequences reportedly achieved was accurate prediction of HLA-A and HLA-B alleles in most subjects.

The CDR3 covers 16 residues. The germline V gene encodes CDR1 SGHRS and CDR2 YFSETQ. 13 Jbeta primers and 60 Vbeta primers were used for the PCR. Method: immunoSEQ multiplex PCR; TCRdb's copy keeps in-frame clones and lacks some. The sample lists about 110,000 clones, about 86% seen once, with approximately 1.8% in the top ten. This receptor was identified in a man in his forties in good health and CMV-seronegative. The sample was PBMCs. The chain combines TRBV5-1 with TRBJ2-1; 7 bases line up with TRBD2. The CDR3 coding sequence is TGCGCCAGTAGCTCCGGGGGGATCGCCTGGGGCAATGAGCAGTTCTTC. Its protein is CASSSGGIAWGNEQFF.